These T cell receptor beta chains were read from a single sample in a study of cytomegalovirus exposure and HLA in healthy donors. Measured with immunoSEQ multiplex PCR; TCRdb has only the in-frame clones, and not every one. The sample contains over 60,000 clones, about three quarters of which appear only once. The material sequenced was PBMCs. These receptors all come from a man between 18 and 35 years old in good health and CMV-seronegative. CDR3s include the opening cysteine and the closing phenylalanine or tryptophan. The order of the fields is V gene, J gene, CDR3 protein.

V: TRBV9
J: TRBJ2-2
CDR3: CASSGSDRPGELFF

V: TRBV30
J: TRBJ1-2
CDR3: CAWSGGPGGYTF

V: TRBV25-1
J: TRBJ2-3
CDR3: CASRRPGDTQYF

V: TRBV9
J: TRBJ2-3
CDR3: CASSPGTSADTQYF

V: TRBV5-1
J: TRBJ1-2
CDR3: CASSLAQGAEYGYTF

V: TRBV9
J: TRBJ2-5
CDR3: CASTFLPSGETQYF

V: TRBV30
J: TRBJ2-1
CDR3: CAWSVLSGGSYNEQFF

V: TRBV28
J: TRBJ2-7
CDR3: CASSQQGFEQYF

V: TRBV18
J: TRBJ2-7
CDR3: CASSPMDRGSYEQYF

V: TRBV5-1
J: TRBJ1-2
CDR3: CASSFPGGAGGYTF

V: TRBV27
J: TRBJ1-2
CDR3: CASAVGQSYGYTF

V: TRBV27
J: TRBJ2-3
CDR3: CASSPQGQGKRYF

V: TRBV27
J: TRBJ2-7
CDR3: CASSLTERHEQYF

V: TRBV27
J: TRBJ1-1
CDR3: CASRNTNTEAFF

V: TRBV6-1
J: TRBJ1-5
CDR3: CASSAQGNQPQHF